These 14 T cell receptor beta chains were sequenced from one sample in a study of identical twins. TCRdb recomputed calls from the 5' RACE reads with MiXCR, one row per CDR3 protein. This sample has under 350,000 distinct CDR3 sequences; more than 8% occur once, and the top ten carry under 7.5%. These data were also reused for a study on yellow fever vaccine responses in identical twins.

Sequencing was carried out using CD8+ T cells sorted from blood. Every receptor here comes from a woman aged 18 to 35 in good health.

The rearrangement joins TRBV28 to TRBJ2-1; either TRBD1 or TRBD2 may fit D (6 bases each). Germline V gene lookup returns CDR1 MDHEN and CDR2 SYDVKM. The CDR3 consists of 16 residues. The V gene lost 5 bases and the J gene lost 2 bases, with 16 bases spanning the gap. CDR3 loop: CASSPREGGAYNEQFF. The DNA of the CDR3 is TGTGCCAGCAGTCCCCGAGAGGGGGGTGCCTACAATGAGCAGTTCTTC.

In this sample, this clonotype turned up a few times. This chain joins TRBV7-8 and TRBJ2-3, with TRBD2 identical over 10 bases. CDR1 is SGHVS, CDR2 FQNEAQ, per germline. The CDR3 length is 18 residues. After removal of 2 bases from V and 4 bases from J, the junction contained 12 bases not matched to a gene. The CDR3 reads CASSLWMASGSVSDTQYF. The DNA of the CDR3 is TGTGCCAGCAGCTTATGGATGGCTAGCGGGAGTGTGTCAGATACGCAGTATTTT.

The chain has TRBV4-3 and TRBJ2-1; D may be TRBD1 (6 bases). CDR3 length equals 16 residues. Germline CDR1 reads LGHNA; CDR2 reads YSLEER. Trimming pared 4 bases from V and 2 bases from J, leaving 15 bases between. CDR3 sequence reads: CASSRAVRGPYNEQFF. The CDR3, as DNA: TGCGCCAGCAGCCGGGCCGTCAGGGGTCCCTACAATGAGCAGTTCTTC.

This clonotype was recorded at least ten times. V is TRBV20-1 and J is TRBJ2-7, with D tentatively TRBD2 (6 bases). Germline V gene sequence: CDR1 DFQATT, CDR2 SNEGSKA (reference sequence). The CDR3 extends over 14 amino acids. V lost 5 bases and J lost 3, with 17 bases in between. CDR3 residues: CSALPRLVSYEQYF. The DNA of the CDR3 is TGCAGTGCTTTACCTCGACTAGTTAGCTACGAGCAGTACTTC.

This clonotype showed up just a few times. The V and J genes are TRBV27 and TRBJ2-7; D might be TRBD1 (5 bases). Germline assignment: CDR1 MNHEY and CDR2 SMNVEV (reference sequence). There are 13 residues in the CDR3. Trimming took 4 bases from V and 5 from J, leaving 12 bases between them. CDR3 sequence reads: CASSYDRINEQYF. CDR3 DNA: TGTGCCAGCAGTTATGACAGAATCAACGAGCAGTACTTC.

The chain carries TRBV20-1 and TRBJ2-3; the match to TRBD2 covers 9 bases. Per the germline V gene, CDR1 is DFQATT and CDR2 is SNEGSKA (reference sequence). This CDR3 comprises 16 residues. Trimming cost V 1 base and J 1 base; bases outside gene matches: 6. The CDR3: CSARGLASGGTDTQYF. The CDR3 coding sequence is TGCAGTGCTAGAGGTTTAGCTAGCGGGGGCACAGATACGCAGTATTTT.

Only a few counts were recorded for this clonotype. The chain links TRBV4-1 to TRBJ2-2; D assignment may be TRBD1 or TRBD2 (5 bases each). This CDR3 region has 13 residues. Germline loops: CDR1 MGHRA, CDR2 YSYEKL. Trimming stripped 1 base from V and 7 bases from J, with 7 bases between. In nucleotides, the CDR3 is TGCGCCAGCAGCCAAGGGGGGATCGGGGAGCTGTTTTTT. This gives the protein CASSQGGIGELFF.

Here the CDR3 reads CASSLNPGLAAGPYEQYF. The CDR3 bases are TGTGCCAGCAGTTTAAATCCGGGACTAGCGGCGGGCCCCTACGAGCAGTACTTC. The rearrangement uses TRBV12-3 or TRBV12-4 and TRBJ2-7, with TRBD2 matching over 11 bases. The CDR3 totals 18 residues. After removal of 2 bases from V and 2 bases from J, the junction contained 11 bases not matched to a gene.

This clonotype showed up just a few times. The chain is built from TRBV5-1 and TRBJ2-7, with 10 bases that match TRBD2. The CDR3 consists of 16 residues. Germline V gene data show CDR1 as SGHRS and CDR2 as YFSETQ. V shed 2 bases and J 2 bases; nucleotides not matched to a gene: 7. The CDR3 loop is CASSFLSSGSTYEQYF. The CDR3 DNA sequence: TGCGCCAGCAGCTTTCTGTCTAGCGGGAGTACCTACGAGCAGTACTTC.

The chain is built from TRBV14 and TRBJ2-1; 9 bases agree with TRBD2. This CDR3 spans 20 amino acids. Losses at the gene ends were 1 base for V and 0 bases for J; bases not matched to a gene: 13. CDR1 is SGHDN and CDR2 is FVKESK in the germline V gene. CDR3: CASSQGALGSGGDSYNEQFF. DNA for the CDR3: TGTGCCAGCAGCCAAGGGGCTCTGGGTAGCGGGGGAGACTCCTACAATGAGCAGTTCTTC.

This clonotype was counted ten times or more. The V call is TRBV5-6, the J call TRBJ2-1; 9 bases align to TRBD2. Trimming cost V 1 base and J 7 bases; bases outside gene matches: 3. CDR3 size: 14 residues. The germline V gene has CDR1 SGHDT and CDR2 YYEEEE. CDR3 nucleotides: TGTGCCAGCAGCTTGAATAGCGGGAGAAATGAGCAGTTCTTC. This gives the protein CASSLNSGRNEQFF.

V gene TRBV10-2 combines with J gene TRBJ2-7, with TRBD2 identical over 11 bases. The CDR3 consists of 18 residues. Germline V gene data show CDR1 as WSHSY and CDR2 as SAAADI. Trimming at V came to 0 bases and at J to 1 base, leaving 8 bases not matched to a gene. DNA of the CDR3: TGCGCCAGCAGTGAGTCAGGTCTAGCGGGAGGACTTTCCTACGAGCAGTACTTC. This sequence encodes CASSESGLAGGLSYEQYF.

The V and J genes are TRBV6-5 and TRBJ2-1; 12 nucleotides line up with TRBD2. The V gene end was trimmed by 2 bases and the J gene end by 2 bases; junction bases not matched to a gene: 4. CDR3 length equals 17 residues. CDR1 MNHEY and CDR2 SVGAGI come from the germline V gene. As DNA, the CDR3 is TGTGCCAGCAGTTACAGGACTAGCGGGAATCCCTACAATGAGCAGTTCTTC. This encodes CASSYRTSGNPYNEQFF.

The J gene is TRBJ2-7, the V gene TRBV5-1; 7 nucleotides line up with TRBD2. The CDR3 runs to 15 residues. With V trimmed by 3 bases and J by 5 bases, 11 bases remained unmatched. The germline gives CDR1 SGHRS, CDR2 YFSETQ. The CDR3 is CASSWRRGGSDEQYF. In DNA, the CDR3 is TGCGCCAGCAGCTGGAGACGGGGAGGGTCCGACGAGCAGTACTTC.